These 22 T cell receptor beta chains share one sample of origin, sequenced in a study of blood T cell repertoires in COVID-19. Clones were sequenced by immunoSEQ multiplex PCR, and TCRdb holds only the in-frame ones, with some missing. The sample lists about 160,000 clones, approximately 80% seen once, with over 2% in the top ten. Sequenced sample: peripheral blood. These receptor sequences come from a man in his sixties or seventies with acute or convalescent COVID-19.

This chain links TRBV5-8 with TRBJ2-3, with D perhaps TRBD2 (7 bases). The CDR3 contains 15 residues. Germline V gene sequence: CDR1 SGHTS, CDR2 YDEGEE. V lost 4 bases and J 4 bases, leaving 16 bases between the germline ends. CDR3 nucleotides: TGTGCCAGCAGCCGGCGGGGGCAAGGGGCAGATACGCAGTATTTT. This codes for CASSRRGQGADTQYF.

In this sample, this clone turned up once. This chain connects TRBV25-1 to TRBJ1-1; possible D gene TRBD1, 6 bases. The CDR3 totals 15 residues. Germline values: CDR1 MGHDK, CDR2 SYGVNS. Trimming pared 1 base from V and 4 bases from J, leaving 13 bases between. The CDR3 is CASSEWGGGRTEAFF. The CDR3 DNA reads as TGTGCCAGCAGTGAATGGGGTGGGGGCCGCACTGAAGCTTTCTTT. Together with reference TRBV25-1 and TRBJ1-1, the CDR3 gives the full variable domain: EADIYQTPRYLVIGTGKKITLECSQTMGHDKMYWYQQDPGMELHLIHYSYGVNSTEKGDLSSESTVSRIRTEHFPLTLESARPSHTSQYLCASSEWGGGRTEAFFGQGTRLTVV.

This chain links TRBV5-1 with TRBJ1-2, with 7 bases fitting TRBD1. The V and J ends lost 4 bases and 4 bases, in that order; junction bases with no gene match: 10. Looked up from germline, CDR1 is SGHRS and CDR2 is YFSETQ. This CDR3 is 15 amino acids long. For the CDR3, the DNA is TGCGCCAGCAGCATGATGACAGGGATGACCTATGGCTACACCTTC. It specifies CASSMMTGMTYGYTF.

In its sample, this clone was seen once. As DNA, the CDR3 is TGTGCCAGCAGCGCCTTCCCTAGCGGGAGTTGGAATGAGCAGTTCTTC. This encodes CASSAFPSGSWNEQFF. The chain carries TRBV9 and TRBJ2-1; TRBD2 agrees at 10 bases. Germline-derived CDR1 and CDR2 are SGDLS and YYNGEE. V gave up 3 bases and J gave up 7 bases; unmatched junction bases: 10. This CDR3 comprises 16 residues.

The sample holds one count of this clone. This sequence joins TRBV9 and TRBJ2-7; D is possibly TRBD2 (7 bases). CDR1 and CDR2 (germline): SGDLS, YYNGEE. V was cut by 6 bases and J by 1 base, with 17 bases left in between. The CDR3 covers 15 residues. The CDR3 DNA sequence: TGTGCCAGCAACCCTAGGGGGAGGGGGTCCTACGAGCAGTACTTC. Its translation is CASNPRGRGSYEQYF.

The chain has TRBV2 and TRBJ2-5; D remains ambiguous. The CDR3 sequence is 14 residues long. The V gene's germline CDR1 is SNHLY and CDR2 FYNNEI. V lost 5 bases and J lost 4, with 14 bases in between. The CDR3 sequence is CASSWSEAGETQYF. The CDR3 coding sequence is TGTGCCAGCAGTTGGAGCGAGGCCGGAGAGACCCAGTACTTC.

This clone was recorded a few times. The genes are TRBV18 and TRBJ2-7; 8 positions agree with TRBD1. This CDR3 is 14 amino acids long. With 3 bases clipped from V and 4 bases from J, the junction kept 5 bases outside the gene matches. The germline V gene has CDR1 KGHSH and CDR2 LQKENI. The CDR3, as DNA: TGTGCCAGCTCACCGGGGACAGGCGAATACGAGCAGTACTTC. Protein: CASSPGTGEYEQYF.

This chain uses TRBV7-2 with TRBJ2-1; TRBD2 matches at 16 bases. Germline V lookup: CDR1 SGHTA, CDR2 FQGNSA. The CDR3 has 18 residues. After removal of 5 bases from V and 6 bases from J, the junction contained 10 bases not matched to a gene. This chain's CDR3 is CASSAGLAGGTPFNEQFF. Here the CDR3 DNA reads TGTGCCAGCAGCGCGGGACTAGCGGGGGGGACACCGTTCAATGAGCAGTTCTTC.

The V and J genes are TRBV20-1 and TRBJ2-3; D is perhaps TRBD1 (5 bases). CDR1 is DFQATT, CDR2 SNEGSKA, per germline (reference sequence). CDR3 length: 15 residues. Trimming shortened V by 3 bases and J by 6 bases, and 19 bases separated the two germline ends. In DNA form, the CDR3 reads TGCAGTGCTAGTTCGGCAGCAGGGAAGGCGGATACGCAGTATTTT. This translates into CSASSAAGKADTQYF.

CDR3 coding DNA: TGTGCCAGCAGCCCACTAGCGGGGTTGCACAATGAGCAGTTCTTC. Translated: CASSPLAGLHNEQFF. The genes are TRBV4-2 and TRBJ2-1; TRBD2 matches at 10 bases. The CDR3 covers 15 residues. Germline trimming cut 4 bases from V and 5 bases from J; bases unmatched to any gene: 5. CDR1 and CDR2 from the germline V gene are LGHNA and YNFKEQ.

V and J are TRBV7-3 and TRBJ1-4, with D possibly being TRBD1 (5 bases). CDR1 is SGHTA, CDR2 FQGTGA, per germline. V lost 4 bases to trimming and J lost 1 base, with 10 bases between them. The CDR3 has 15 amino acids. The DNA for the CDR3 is TGTGCCAGCAGCTCACGGGGGAGAACTAATGAAAAACTGTTTTTT. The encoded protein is CASSSRGRTNEKLFF.

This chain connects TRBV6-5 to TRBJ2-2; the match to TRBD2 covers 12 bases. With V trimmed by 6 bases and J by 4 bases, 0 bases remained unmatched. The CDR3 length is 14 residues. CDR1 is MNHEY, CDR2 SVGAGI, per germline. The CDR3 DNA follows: TGTGCCAGCAGGGGACTAGCGGGCACCGGGGAGCTGTTTTTT. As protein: CASRGLAGTGELFF.

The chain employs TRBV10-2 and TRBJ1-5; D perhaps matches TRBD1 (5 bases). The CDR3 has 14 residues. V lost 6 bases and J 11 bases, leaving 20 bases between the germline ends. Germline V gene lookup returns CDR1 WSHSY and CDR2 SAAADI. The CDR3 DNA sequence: TGCGCCAGCAGCCTGGACGGGGGGACGGGGTCCCAGCATTTT. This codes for CASSLDGGTGSQHF.

The CDR3 loop is CASSTRDNGTYEQYF. The CDR3, as DNA: TGTGCCAGCAGTACCCGGGACAACGGGACCTACGAGCAGTACTTC. The rearrangement uses TRBV27 and TRBJ2-7; D may be TRBD1 (6 bases). V gave up 5 bases and J gave up 2 bases, with 16 bases separating them. Germline V gives CDR1 MNHEY, CDR2 SMNVEV (reference sequence). This CDR3 has 15 residues.

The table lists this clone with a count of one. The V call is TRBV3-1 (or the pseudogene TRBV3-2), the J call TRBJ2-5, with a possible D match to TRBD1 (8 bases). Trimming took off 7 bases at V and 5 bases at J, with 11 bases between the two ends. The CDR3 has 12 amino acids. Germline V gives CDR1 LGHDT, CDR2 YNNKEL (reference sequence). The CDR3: CASTQGGETQYF. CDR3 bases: TGTGCCAGCACACAGGGGGGGGAGACCCAGTACTTC.

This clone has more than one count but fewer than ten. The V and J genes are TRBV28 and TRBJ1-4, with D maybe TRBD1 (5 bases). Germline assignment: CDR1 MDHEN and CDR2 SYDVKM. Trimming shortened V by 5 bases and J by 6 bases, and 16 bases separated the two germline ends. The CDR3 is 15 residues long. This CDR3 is CASSLQSSGYEKLFF. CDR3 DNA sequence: TGTGCCAGCAGTCTCCAAAGTTCAGGGTATGAAAAACTGTTTTTT.

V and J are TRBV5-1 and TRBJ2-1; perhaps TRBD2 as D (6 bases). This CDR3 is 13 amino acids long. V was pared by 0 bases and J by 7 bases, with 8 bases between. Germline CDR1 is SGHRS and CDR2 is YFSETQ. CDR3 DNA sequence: TGCGCCAGCAGCTTGGGACTAGTGAATGAGCAGTTCTTC. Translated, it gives CASSLGLVNEQFF.

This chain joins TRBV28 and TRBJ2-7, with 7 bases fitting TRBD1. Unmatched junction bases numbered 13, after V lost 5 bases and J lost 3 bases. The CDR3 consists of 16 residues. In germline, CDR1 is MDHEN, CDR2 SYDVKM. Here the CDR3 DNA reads TGTGCCAGCAGTCCGACAGGGACCAGGGGTCTCTACGAGCAGTACTTC. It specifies CASSPTGTRGLYEQYF.

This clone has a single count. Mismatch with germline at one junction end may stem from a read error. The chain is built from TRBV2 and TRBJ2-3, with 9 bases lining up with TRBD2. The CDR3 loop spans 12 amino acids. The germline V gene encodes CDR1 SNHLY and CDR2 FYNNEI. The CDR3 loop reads CASSEGTSQQYF. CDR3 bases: TGTGCCAGCAGCGAAGGGACTAGCCAGCAGTATTTT.

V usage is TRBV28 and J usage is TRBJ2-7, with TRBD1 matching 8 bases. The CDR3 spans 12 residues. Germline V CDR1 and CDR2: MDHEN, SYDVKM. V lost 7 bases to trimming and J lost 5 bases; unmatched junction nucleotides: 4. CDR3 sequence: CASIGQGDEQYF. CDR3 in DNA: TGTGCCAGCATTGGACAGGGTGACGAGCAGTACTTC.

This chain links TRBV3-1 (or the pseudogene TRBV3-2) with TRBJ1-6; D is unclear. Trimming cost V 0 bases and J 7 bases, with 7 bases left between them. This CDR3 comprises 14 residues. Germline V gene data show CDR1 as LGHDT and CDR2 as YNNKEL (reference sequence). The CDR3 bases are TGTGCCAGCAGCCAAGATTTCGAGAATTCACCCCTCCACTTT. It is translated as CASSQDFENSPLHF.

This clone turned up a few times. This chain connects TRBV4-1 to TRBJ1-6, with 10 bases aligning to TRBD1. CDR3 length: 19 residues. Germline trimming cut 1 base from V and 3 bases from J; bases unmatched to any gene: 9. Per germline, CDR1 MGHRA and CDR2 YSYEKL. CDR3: CASSQGGLTGGFYNSPLHF. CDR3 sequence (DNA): TGCGCCAGCAGCCAAGGGGGCCTGACAGGGGGCTTCTATAATTCACCCCTCCACTTT.